Listed here is a single TCR beta chain. In the authors' workflow: Estimates of nucleated cell counts were drawn from the amplification of reference gene primers. The assay was immunoSEQ multiplex PCR, and TCRdb's table has in-frame clones only and misses some. That table is the source of V, J and clone size, and D and trimming were worked out from the DNA. The repertoire holds under 30,000 clones, 83% seen once, with roughly a quarter in the top ten. The sample belongs to a study of blood T cell repertoires in COVID-19. Background on the study: Material from acute and convalescent COVID-19 was sourced from the United States, Italy and Spain. T cells, B-cell-depleted T cells, or PBMCs provided the cDNA or gDNA that served as material.

Trimming left V 4 bases short and J 7 bases short, with 19 bases between. The germline gives CDR1 MNHEY, CDR2 SMNVEV (reference sequence). The CDR3 runs 15 residues. V gene TRBV27 combines with J gene TRBJ1-2; possibly TRBD1 for D (6 bases). This clonotype was sampled from a human donor in a cohort sampled during active COVID-19. The sample comprised peripheral blood. The CDR3 region has the DNA TGTGCCAGCAGTTCTCAACAGGGAACTATCAGTGGCTACACCTTC. It yields the protein CASSSQQGTISGYTF.